This TCR beta chain was documented in a study of cytomegalovirus exposure and HLA in healthy donors. The primer mix had 60 Vbeta and 13 Jbeta primers. Data came from immunoSEQ multiplex PCR; TCRdb stores just in-frame clones and leaves some out. The sample records about 150,000 clones, around 74% being singletons. This clone was seen just once. Germline CDR1 LNHDA, CDR2 SQIVND (reference sequence). The CDR3 contains 13 residues. The V end lost 7 bases, the J end lost 7 bases, and 14 bases lay between the germline ends. V gene TRBV19 combines with J gene TRBJ1-5; D might be TRBD1 (5 bases). The sequence was collected from a man aged 18 to 30 in good health and CMV-seronegative. Sequencing input: PBMCs. In nucleotides, the CDR3 is TGTGCCAGTACCTGGGGCCAGAGCCAGCCCCAGCATTTT. Its protein product is CASTWGQSQPQHF.